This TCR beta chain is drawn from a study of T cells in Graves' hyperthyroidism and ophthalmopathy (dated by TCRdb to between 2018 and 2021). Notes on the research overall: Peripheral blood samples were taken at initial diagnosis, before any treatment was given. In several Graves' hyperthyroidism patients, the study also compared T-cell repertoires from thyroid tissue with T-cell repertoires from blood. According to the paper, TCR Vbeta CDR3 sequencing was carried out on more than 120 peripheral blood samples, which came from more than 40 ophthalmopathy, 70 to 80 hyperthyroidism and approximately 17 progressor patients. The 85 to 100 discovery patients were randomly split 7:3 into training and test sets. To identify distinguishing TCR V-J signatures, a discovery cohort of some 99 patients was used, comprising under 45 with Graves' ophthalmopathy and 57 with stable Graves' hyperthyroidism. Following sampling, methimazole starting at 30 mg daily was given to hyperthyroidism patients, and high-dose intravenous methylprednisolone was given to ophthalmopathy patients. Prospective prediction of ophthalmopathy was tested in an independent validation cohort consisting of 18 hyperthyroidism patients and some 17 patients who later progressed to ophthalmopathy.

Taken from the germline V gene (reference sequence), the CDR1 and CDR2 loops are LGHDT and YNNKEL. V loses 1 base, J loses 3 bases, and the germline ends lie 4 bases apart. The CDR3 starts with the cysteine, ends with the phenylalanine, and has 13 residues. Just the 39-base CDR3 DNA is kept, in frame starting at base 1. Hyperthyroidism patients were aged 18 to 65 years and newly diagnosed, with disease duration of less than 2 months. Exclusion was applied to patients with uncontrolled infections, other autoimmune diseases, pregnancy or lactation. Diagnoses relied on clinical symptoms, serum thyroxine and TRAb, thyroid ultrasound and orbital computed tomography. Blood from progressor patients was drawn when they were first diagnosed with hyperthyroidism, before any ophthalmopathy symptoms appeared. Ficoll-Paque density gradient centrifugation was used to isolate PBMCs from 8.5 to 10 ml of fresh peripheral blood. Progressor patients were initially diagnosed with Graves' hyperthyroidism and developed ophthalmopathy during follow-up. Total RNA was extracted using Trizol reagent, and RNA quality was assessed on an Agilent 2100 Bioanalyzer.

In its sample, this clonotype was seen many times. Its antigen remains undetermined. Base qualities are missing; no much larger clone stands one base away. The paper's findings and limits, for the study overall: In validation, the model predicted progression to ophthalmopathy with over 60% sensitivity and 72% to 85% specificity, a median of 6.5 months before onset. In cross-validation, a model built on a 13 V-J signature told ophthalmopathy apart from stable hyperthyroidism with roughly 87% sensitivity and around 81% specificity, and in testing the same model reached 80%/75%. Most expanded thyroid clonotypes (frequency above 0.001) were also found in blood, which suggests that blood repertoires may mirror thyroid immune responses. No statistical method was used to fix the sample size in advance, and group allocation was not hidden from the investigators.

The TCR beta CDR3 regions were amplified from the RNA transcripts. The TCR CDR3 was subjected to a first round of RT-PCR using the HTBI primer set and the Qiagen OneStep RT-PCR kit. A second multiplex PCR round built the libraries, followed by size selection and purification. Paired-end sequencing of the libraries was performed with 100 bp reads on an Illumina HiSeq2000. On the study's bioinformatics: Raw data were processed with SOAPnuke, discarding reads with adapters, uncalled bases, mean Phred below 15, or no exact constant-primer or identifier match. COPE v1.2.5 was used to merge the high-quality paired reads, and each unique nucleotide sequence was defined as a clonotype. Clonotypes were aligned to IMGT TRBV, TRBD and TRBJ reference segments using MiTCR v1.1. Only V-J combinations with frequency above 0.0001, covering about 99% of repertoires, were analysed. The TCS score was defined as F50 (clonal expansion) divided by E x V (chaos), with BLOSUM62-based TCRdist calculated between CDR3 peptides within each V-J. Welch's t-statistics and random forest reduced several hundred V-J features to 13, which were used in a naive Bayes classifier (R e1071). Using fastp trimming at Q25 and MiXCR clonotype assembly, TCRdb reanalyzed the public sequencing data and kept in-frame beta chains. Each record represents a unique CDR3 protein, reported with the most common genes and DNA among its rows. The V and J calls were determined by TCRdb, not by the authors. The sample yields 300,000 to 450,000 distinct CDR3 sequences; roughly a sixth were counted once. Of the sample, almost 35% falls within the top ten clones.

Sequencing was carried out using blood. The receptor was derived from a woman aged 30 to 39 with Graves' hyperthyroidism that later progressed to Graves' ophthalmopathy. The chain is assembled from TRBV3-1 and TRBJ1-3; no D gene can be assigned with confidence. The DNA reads TGTGCCAGCAGCCAAGCACGTGGAAACACCATATATTTT. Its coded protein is CASSQARGNTIYF.